This T cell receptor (beta chain) derives from a study of cytomegalovirus exposure and HLA in healthy donors (dated by TCRdb to the late 2010s). Describing the broader study: In an earlier analysis of several hundred of the donors, approximately 300 Gb of sequence data and 100 million or so unique TCR beta sequences from about 190 million T cells were reported. Approximately 300 gigabases of sequencing data and approximately 92 million unique TCR sequences made up an early release that covered fewer than 650 HLA-typed donors. Of the roughly 400 genotyped donors, over 65% fell in the genetic ancestry cluster associated with self-reported Caucasian donors. The aim of the study was to test whether cataloging public T cell receptors could identify signatures of past pathogen exposure. Using immunosequencing, the study profiled T cell repertoires from around 680 subjects and related those repertoires to cytomegalovirus serostatus. A separate validation cohort of roughly 130 different subjects was used in addition to the roughly 670-subject first cohort. To predict cytomegalovirus infection status, the study brought together high-throughput TCR immunosequencing, statistical association of individual TCRs with disease status, and machine learning. In a later analysis, previously published TCR beta repertoires from several hundred donors were re-analyzed and high-resolution HLA genotyping was added so that TCR occurrence patterns could be studied. The later analysis used no new phenotypic data to find candidate immune exposures, relying instead on TCR beta sequences and their occurrence across donors. An earlier analysis of about 600 of the donors used high-throughput TCR beta sequencing to judge whether each TCR beta V gene segment behaved as functional or pseudogenic. Alongside the repertoire data, information on donor age, sex, ethnicity and CMV serostatus was compiled. A later genetic analysis took genome-wide SNP genotypes for about 55% of the 666 donors and used that subset as a discovery cohort. All discovery cohort repertoires had been generated using a single sequencing platform. HLA typing included class I and class II loci at four-digit resolution. The number of donors typed differed by locus, with about 629-640 for A, B, C, DRB1 and DQB1, roughly 550 for DQA1, 606 for DPA1, and some 440 for DPB1. Because of strong linkage in the cohort, roughly five DR-DQ haplotypes were treated as single units for association and clustering. Across around 400 genotyped donors of the cohort, an average of roughly 250,000 unique TCR beta nucleotide sequences per donor were sequenced, and roughly 20% of those sequences were non-productive.

Broad study findings and their caveats: An earlier analysis of 587 of the donors showed that most TCR beta V segments appeared in productive rearrangements either about 90% or about 30% of the time, which broadly matched IMGT annotations. Strong co-occurrence of HLA alleles, especially DR and DQ, made assigning TCR associations to individual alleles difficult. The earlier analysis of nearly 600 of the donors excluded some 15 rarely observed V segments, including chromosome 9 orphons, because counts were too low. Most TCR sequences were observed very rarely across donors, whereas some public TCRs were present in many individuals. A total of roughly 160 TCR beta chains were listed by the study as associated with cytomegalovirus. Specific HLA alleles were associated with around 18,000 TCR beta sequences at a false discovery rate of 0.05 in a later analysis. A few of the identified cytomegalovirus-associated TCR beta chains were confirmed in vitro to be specific for cytomegalovirus antigens. A further reported finding was that TCR beta sequences accurately predicted the HLA-A and HLA-B alleles for most subjects in the first cohort. Most CMV-associated TCR beta chains appeared to be HLA-restricted in a later analysis, and the HLA associations seemed to be driven largely by CMV exposure. For the cohort, immune exposure information was limited to CMV serostatus. Linkage disequilibrium might explain the correlated functional status among segregating V segments, but an unknown experimental factor could not be ruled out. Roughly uniform sequencing depth across donors was assumed in presence/absence analyses, although this assumption may not hold. Because HLA typing was missing for some donors at each locus, association tests included only the typed subset. Compared with equally common non-associated chains, HLA-associated TCR beta chains in a later analysis were more clonally expanded and had lower generation probabilities. The cohort was sequenced for TCR beta chains only, and without alpha or paired-chain data the features that could be detected were limited. The authors suggested that the approach could potentially be extended to other disease states and immunological phenotypes. The classifier was reported to diagnose cytomegalovirus status with high specificity and sensitivity in both the original and validation cohorts. In a later analysis, the rate of TCR association differed among HLA loci, with DRB1 alleles having the most associated TCRs and HLA-C alleles having the fewest. An association between a missense DCLRE1C variant and V-gene and J-gene trimming of TCR beta chains was found in a later genetic analysis and replicated in an independent cohort. A cluster of highly shared sequence variants was judged likely to be a technical artifact of the sequencing pipeline. In a later genetic analysis, fewer N-insertions in productive TCRs were reported among donors in an Asian-associated ancestry cluster than the roughly 700-donor mean. Several of the top co-occurrence clusters appeared to be linked to parvovirus B19, influenza, CMV and Epstein-Barr virus, according to a later analysis.

The cohort consisted of 666 healthy bone marrow donors. Cohort members were all nominally healthy when sampled, although unrecorded immune exposures were likely present. The donor was CMV seronegative and belonged to the group of 320 or so seronegative cohort members. A peripheral blood sample was provided by each donor, and peripheral blood mononuclear cells were used for TCR beta sequencing. The Qiagen DNeasy Blood Extraction Kit was used to extract genomic DNA from the blood cell samples. Regarding this clone: The clone's antigen remains unknown. Base-call qualities are not available, and no considerably larger clone is one nucleotide away.

Library preparation was by the immunoSEQ multiplex PCR assay. The multiplex PCR relied on a mix of 60 forward primers for TCR Vbeta segments and 13 reverse primers for TCR Jbeta segments. The CDR3 region of rearranged TCR beta genes was amplified from genomic DNA with a multiplex PCR assay. The Illumina HiSeq System was used to sequence the amplified TCR beta libraries as 87-base-pair reads. The paper's data handling went like this. A later analysis tallied approximately 87 million unique TCR beta chains across the 666 repertoires, and some 10 million of those chains were shared by two or more donors. Raw reads were error-corrected and collapsed into unique sequences by a nearest-neighbor algorithm in which closely related sequences were merged to remove PCR and sequencing errors. V, D and J gene segments were assigned by aligning CDR3 sequences to IMGT reference sequences. For a sequence to be retained, at least a six-nucleotide match to both a V gene segment and a J gene segment was required. A rearrangement was called productive if the CDR3 had no stop codons and remained in frame with V and J, and every other rearrangement was called non-productive. CDR3 was defined according to IMGT convention as the region running from the second conserved V-encoded cysteine to the conserved J-encoded phenylalanine. The earlier analysis of some 600 of the donors excluded sequences that lacked an unambiguous match to a single V gene segment. An earlier analysis of about 600 of the donors called V segments functional above 56.7% productive rearrangements and segregating when the between-donor standard deviation exceeded 5%. A statistical classification framework was developed to diagnose cytomegalovirus status using the catalog of TCR beta chain sequences. In a later analysis, TCR nucleotide sequences were compared against IMGT/GENE-DB human TR gene sequences so that V and J genes could be assigned. A later analysis assigned CDR3 sequences and most-parsimonious VDJ recombination scenarios with the TCRdist pipeline. In a later analysis, every TCR beta chain was defined by the combination of its CDR3 amino acid sequence and its V-gene family, and reads without a unique V-gene family were dropped. A later analysis removed 500 to 600 highly shared, low-generation-probability nucleotide sequences to deal with suspected cross-contamination and a sequencing artifact. For each public chain, a later analysis derived a clonal expansion index from normalized ranks of inferred template counts within each repertoire. Generation probabilities in a later analysis came from a VDJ recombination model fitted to out-of-frame rearrangements, and those results were checked against IGoR. In a later analysis, hypergeometric tests were used to score TCR-TCR, TCR-HLA and TCR-CMV co-occurrence, with a repertoire-size bias correction applied to TCR pairs. In a later analysis, false discovery rates were estimated by permuting HLA or CMV assignments 20 times. In a later analysis, co-occurring TCRs were grouped with DBSCAN, and TCRdist sequence similarity was added when clustering was performed within HLA-allele-positive subsets. For co-occurrence clustering, repertoires with fewer than 30,000 or more than 120,000 public chains were excluded, along with about five repertoires with anomalous nucleotide sharing. TCRdb provides this immuneACCESS table in a form limited to in-frame rearrangements. Some clones are lacking; in checked studies, under half of them reflect an unresolved V gene, and why the rest are absent is not known. V and J calls and clone size are copied from that table; D and trimming were computed from the DNA. Counted in this sample were a few hundred thousand clones; roughly 80% of them appeared once. Around 2.8% of the sample rests with the top ten.

Sequenced: PBMCs. The TCR comes from a young man in good health and CMV-seronegative.

The CDR3 corresponds to CASRRDREAEAFF. The nucleotide sequence reads as follows: TGTGCCAGTAGACGGGACAGGGAGGCTGAAGCTTTCTTT. The chain is encoded by TRBV19 joined to TRBJ1-1; 9 of the junction bases match TRBD1. The CDR3, cysteine through phenylalanine, is 13 amino acids long. Kept here is only the CDR3 DNA, which spans 39 bases and is read in frame from base 1. Germline trimming amounts to 6 bases on V and 6 bases on J, with 5 as the count of junction bases outside the gene matches. From the germline V gene (reference sequence), CDR1 is LNHDA and CDR2 is SQIVND.